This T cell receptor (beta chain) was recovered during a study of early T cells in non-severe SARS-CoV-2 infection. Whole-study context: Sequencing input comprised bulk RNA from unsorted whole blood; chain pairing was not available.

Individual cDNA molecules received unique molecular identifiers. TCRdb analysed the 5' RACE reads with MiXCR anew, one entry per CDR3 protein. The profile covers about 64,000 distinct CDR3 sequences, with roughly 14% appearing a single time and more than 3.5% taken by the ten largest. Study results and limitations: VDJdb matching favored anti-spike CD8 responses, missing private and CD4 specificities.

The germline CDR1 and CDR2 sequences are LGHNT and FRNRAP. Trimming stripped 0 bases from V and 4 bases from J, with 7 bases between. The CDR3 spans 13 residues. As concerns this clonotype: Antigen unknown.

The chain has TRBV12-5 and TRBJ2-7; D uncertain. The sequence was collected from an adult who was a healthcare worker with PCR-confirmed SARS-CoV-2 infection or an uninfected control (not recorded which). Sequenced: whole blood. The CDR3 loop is CASGLVNGYEQYF. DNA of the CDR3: TGTGCTAGTGGTTTGGTGAATGGGTACGAGCAGTACTTC.